This T cell receptor (beta chain) was observed in a study of blood T cell repertoires in COVID-19. Sequencing used immunoSEQ multiplex PCR; TCRdb keeps in-frame clones, though not all of them. The sample lists over 250,000 clones, approximately 83% seen once, with approximately 10% in the top ten. This CDR3 is built from 18 residues. The V and J ends lost 4 bases and 2 bases, in that order; junction bases with no gene match: 11. Germline V CDR1 and CDR2: LGHDT, YNNKEL (reference sequence). The chain recombines TRBV3-1 (or the pseudogene TRBV3-2) with TRBJ2-3; TRBD2 matches 11 bases. Sequenced input: peripheral blood. The receptor was isolated from a woman in her 70s with acute or convalescent COVID-19. The CDR3 region has the DNA TGTGCCAGCAGCCCCACTAGCGGGGGACCTCTCTACACAGATACGCAGTATTTT. Translated: CASSPTSGGPLYTDTQYF.